This T cell receptor (beta chain) was captured by sequencing in a study of cytomegalovirus exposure and HLA in healthy donors (TCRdb year 2017). Some background on the complete study: An earlier analysis of about 530 of the donors reported about 260 Gb of sequence data and 117 million unique TCR beta sequences obtained from roughly 180 million T cells. Every discovery cohort repertoire had been produced on one sequencing platform. Rather than using new phenotypic data, the later analysis identified candidate immune exposures from TCR beta sequences and from how often those sequences occurred across donors. An earlier analysis of approximately 500 of the donors applied high-throughput TCR beta sequencing to assess whether each TCR beta V gene segment acted as functional or pseudogenic. HLA typing included class I and class II loci at four-digit resolution. Besides the first cohort of hundreds of subjects, a separate validation cohort made up of 120 different subjects was used. A later analysis re-analyzed previously published TCR beta repertoires from approximately 670 donors and added high-resolution HLA genotyping to study TCR occurrence patterns. Using immunosequencing, the study profiled T cell repertoires from around 680 subjects and related those repertoires to cytomegalovirus serostatus. Roughly 5 DR-DQ haplotypes were handled as single units for association and clustering because linkage in the cohort was strong. The study aimed to test whether signatures of past pathogen exposure could be identified by cataloging public T cell receptors. Of the roughly 400 genotyped donors, approximately 83% fell in the genetic ancestry cluster associated with self-reported Caucasian donors. Donor age, sex, ethnicity and CMV serostatus were compiled alongside the repertoire data. Among 398 genotyped donors of the cohort, an average of about 240,000 unique TCR beta nucleotide sequences were sequenced per donor, around a sixth of them non-productive. A later genetic analysis used genome-wide SNP genotypes for about 60% of the roughly 700 donors, treating that subset as a discovery cohort. Typing coverage varied by locus: roughly 629-640 donors for A, B, C, DRB1 and DQB1; roughly 500 for DQA1; some 610 for DPA1; 400 to 480 for DPB1. To predict cytomegalovirus infection status, the study combined high-throughput TCR immunosequencing, statistical association of individual TCRs with disease status, and machine learning. An early release covering over 500 HLA-typed donors comprised about 320 gigabases of sequencing data and some 79 million unique TCR sequences. What the authors observed across the whole study: In a later genetic analysis, a missense DCLRE1C variant was associated with V-gene and J-gene trimming of TCR beta chains, and the association was replicated in an independent cohort. Presence/absence analyses assumed roughly uniform sequencing depth across donors, an assumption that may not hold. The classifier was reported to diagnose cytomegalovirus status with high specificity and sensitivity in both the original cohort and the validation cohort. A later genetic analysis reported fewer N-insertions in productive TCRs among donors in an Asian-associated ancestry cluster than the roughly 670-donor mean. A later analysis reported that several top co-occurrence clusters appeared linked to parvovirus B19, influenza, CMV and Epstein-Barr virus. Some IMGT-functional V segments, including TRBV6-2 and TRBV6-3, could not be distinguished by the 87-base-pair reads and were therefore excluded. In vitro tests confirmed that three of the cytomegalovirus-associated TCR beta chains recognize cytomegalovirus antigens. Because HLA typing was unavailable for some donors at each locus, only the typed subset was used in association tests. A later analysis found that HLA-associated TCR beta chains were more clonally expanded and had lower generation probabilities than equally common non-associated chains. In an earlier analysis of around 600 of the donors, most TCR beta V segments appeared in productive rearrangements about 87% or about 30% of the time, broadly matching IMGT annotations. In the study, some 160 TCR beta chains were listed as associated with cytomegalovirus. The earlier analysis of a few hundred of the donors excluded 15 to 20 rarely observed V segments, including chromosome 9 orphons, because counts were too low. A later analysis found that most CMV-associated TCR beta chains appeared HLA-restricted, with HLA associations seemingly driven largely by CMV exposure. A further reported finding was that TCR beta sequences accurately predicted the HLA-A and HLA-B alleles for most subjects in the first cohort. CMV serostatus was the only immune exposure information available for the cohort. Linkage disequilibrium might explain the correlated functional status among segregating V segments, but an unknown experimental factor could not be excluded. Across donors, most TCR sequences were observed very rarely, whereas some public TCRs were present in many individuals. A cluster of highly shared sequence variants was judged likely to represent a technical artifact of the sequencing pipeline. Only TCR beta chains were sequenced in this cohort, and the absence of alpha or paired-chain data limited detectable features. In a later analysis, the rate of TCR association differed among HLA loci, with DRB1 alleles having the most associated TCRs and HLA-C alleles having the fewest. Specific HLA alleles were associated with more than 15,000 TCR beta sequences at a false discovery rate of 0.05 in a later analysis. The authors suggested that the approach could potentially be generalized to other disease states and immunological phenotypes. Strong co-occurrence of HLA alleles, especially DR and DQ, made assigning TCR associations to individual alleles difficult.

As encoded in the germline V gene, CDR1 is SGDLS while CDR2 is YYNGEE. After removal of 4 bases from V and 1 base from J, the junction retains 5 bases not matched to a gene. CDR3 length: 14 amino acids, cysteine to phenylalanine. Kept here is only the CDR3 DNA, which spans 42 bases and is read in frame from base 1. To prepare the library, the immunoSEQ multiplex PCR assay was applied. A mixture of 60 forward primers for TCR Vbeta segments and 13 reverse primers for TCR Jbeta segments was used in the multiplex PCR. A multiplex PCR assay on genomic DNA amplified the CDR3 region of rearranged TCR beta genes. The amplified TCR beta libraries were sequenced on the Illumina HiSeq System as 87-base-pair reads. For the original study's pipeline: Across the 500 to 850 repertoires, a later analysis counted roughly 77 million unique TCR beta chains, approximately 10 million of which were shared by at least two donors. Raw reads were error-corrected and collapsed into unique sequences by a nearest-neighbor algorithm in which closely related sequences were merged to remove PCR and sequencing errors. CDR3 sequences were aligned to IMGT reference sequences to assign V, D and J gene segments. Each retained sequence needed at least a six-nucleotide match to both a V gene segment and a J gene segment. A rearrangement was called productive if the CDR3 had no stop codons and remained in frame with V and J, and every other rearrangement was called non-productive. Following IMGT convention, CDR3 was defined as the stretch from the second conserved V-encoded cysteine up to the conserved J-encoded phenylalanine. In an earlier analysis of roughly 610 of the donors, sequences lacking an unambiguous match to a single V gene segment were excluded. In an earlier analysis of approximately 500 of the donors, a V segment was called functional when productive rearrangements were above 56.7%, and segregating when the standard deviation between donors exceeded 5%. A statistical classification framework was built to diagnose cytomegalovirus status from the catalog of TCR beta chain sequences. A later analysis assigned V and J genes by comparing TCR nucleotide sequences with IMGT/GENE-DB human TR gene sequences. The TCRdist pipeline was used in a later analysis to assign CDR3 sequences and most-parsimonious VDJ recombination scenarios. In a later analysis, each TCR beta chain was defined by its CDR3 amino acid sequence together with its V-gene family, and reads without a unique V-gene family were excluded. In a later analysis, 450 to 600 highly shared, low-generation-probability nucleotide sequences were removed to address suspected cross-contamination and a sequencing artifact. In a later analysis, a clonal expansion index was calculated for each public chain from normalized within-repertoire ranks of inferred template counts. In a later analysis, generation probabilities were computed with a VDJ recombination model fitted to out-of-frame rearrangements, and the resulting probabilities were checked against IGoR. Hypergeometric tests were used in a later analysis to score TCR-TCR, TCR-HLA and TCR-CMV co-occurrence, with a repertoire-size bias correction applied to the TCR pairs. A later analysis estimated false discovery rates by permuting HLA or CMV assignments 20 times. In a later analysis, co-occurring TCRs were grouped with DBSCAN, and TCRdist sequence similarity was added when clustering was performed within HLA-allele-positive subsets. Repertoires with fewer than 30,000 or more than 120,000 public chains were left out of co-occurrence clustering, as were several repertoires with anomalous nucleotide sharing. The immuneACCESS repertoire file appears here via TCRdb, limited to in-frame rearrangements. These files lack a portion of the clones; in checked studies, under half of the deficit traces to unresolved V genes, and the cause of the others is not known. V, J and clone size were drawn from that table, and D and trimming were deduced from the DNA. The sample table lists under 200,000 clones, around 75% of them with a count of one. The ten largest make up around 1.9% of the sample.

The cohort was made up of 666 healthy bone marrow donors. At the time of sampling, every cohort member was nominally healthy, though immune exposures that went unrecorded were likely present. The donor was CMV seronegative and was included in the group of approximately 350 seronegative cohort members. A peripheral blood sample was provided by each donor, and peripheral blood mononuclear cells were used for TCR beta sequencing. The Qiagen DNeasy Blood Extraction Kit was used to extract genomic DNA from the blood cell samples. In regard to this clone: Its antigen is currently not known. The record has no base qualities; no much larger clone is one base away.

Recombination linked TRBV9 to TRBJ2-7, with TRBD1 matching 7 junction bases. The receptor was isolated from a woman aged 30 to 39 in good health and CMV-seronegative. The source material was PBMCs. For the CDR3, the sequence is CASSPLGQSYEQYF. The DNA is TGTGCCAGCAGCCCCCTGGGACAGTCCTACGAGCAGTACTTC.